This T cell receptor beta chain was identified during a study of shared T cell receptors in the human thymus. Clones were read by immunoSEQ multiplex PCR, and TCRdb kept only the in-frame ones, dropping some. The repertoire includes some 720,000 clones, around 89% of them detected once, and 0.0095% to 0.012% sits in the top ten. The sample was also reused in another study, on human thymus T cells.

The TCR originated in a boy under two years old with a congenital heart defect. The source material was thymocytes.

The CDR3 coding sequence is TGTGCCAGCGGCCGGTCCCCCCAGAGGGAAAAACTGTTTTTT. This encodes CASGRSPQREKLFF. J is TRBJ1-4 and V is TRBV2; D remains unclear. This CDR3 comprises 14 residues. Trimming pared 8 bases from V and 8 bases from J, leaving 18 bases between. Germline loops: CDR1 SNHLY, CDR2 FYNNEI.